This T cell receptor (beta chain) originates from a study of cytomegalovirus exposure and HLA in healthy donors. Study-wide results and limits: CMV serostatus was the sole immune exposure data available.

The PCR made use of 60 Vbeta and 13 Jbeta primers. Generated by immunoSEQ multiplex PCR, the TCRdb table keeps only in-frame clones and is missing some. The sample contains approximately 120,000 clones, approximately 70% of which appear only once. CDR3 length: 15 amino acids. Germline CDR1 and CDR2: MNHEY and SVGAGI. Unmatched junction bases numbered 6, after V lost 6 bases and J lost 5 bases. A word on this clone: The target antigen is unknown.

Sequenced: PBMCs. The genes are TRBV6-5 and TRBJ2-1, with 11 bases that match TRBD2. This sequence originates from a man between 40 and 49 years old in good health and CMV-seronegative. The CDR3: CASSRGTSGDNEQFF. The CDR3 DNA sequence: TGTGCCAGCAGCCGCGGGACTAGCGGAGACAATGAGCAGTTCTTC.